The present T cell receptor (beta chain) was sequenced within a study of cytotoxic CD8 clonotypes in ibrutinib-treated CLL. Trimming took 2 bases from V and 6 from J, leaving 12 bases between them. The CDR3 runs 13 residues. Germline V lookup: CDR1 SGHRS, CDR2 YFSETQ. Data came from immunoSEQ multiplex PCR; TCRdb stores just in-frame clones and leaves some out. The table records more than 200,000 clones, 79% of them present only once. V is TRBV5-1 and J is TRBJ2-7; D is possibly TRBD2 (6 bases). The TCR originated in a human donor with chronic lymphocytic leukemia. The sample consisted of PBMCs, taken after 12 months of ibrutinib treatment. CDR3: CASSLGGIVEQYF. The CDR3 DNA reads as TGCGCCAGCAGCTTAGGCGGGATTGTCGAGCAGTACTTC.